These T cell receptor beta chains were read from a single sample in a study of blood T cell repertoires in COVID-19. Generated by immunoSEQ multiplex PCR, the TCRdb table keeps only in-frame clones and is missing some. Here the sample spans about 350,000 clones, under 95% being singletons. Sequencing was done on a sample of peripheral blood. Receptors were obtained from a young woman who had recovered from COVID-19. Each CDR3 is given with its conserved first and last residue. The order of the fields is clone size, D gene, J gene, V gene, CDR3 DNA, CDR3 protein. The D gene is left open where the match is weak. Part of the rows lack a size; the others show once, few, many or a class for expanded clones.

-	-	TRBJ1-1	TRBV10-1	TGCGCCAGCAGTGATCCGGGCAGGGGGAACACTGAAGCTTTCTTT	CASSDPGRGNTEAFF
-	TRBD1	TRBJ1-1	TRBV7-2	TGTGCCAGCAGCTCGAACAGGGGACTTAACACTGAAGCTTTCTTT	CASSSNRGLNTEAFF
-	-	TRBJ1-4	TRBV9	TGTGCCAGCAGCCAGGATTACGGTGAAAAACTGTTTTTT	CASSQDYGEKLFF
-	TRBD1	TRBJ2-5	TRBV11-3	TGTGCCAGCAGTAGGACAGGGGGGACGGAGACCCAGTACTTC	CASSRTGGTETQYF
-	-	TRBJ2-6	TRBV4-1	TGCGCCAGCAGCCCCCCTTTACAGACCTCCTCTGGGGCCAACGTCCTGACTTTC	CASSPPLQTSSGANVLTF
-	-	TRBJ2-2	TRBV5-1	TGCGCCAGCAGCTTGATCAGGGATCGCACCGGGGAGCTGTTTTTT	CASSLIRDRTGELFF
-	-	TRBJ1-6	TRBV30	TGTGCCTGGAGAGACAGACGATATTCACCCCTCCACTTT	CAWRDRRYSPLHF
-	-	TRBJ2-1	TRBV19	TGTGCCAGTAGTCAAAGCCTGAGCTCCTACAATGAGCAGTTCTTC	CASSQSLSSYNEQFF
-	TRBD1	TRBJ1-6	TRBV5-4	TGTGCCAGCAGCTTGCCTCGGACAGGGGTAAAAAATTCACCCCTCCACTTT	CASSLPRTGVKNSPLHF
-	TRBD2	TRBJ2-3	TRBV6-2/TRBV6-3	TGTGCCAGCAGTTACTCATCCAGCGGGGGGATCACAGATACGCAGTATTTT	CASSYSSSGGITDTQYF
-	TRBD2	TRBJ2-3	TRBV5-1	TGCGCCAGCAGCTTGGCTTCTAGCGGAAGCACAGATACGCAGTATTTT	CASSLASSGSTDTQYF
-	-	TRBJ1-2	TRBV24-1	TGTGCCACCAGTGATTTAGGAGGTCTTGGCTACACCTTC	CATSDLGGLGYTF
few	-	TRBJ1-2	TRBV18	TGTGCCAGCTCACCACCGTTGCAGAGGGTGTACTATGGCTACACCTTC	CASSPPLQRVYYGYTF
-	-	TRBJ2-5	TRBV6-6	TGTGCCAGCAGTTACTCGTTGGTACAGGGAGAAGAGACCCAGTACTTC	CASSYSLVQGEETQYF
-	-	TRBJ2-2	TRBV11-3	TGTGCCAGCAACCTCGAGGGAGTTGTGGGCACCGGGGAGCTGTTTTTT	CASNLEGVVGTGELFF
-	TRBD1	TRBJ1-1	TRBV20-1	TGCAGTGCTAGTATACAGGGGGCGGGAACTGAAGCTTTCTTT	CSASIQGAGTEAFF
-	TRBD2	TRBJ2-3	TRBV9	TGTGCCAGCAGCGCGGGACTAGCGGGAGATACGCAGTATTTT	CASSAGLAGDTQYF
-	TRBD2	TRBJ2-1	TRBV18	TGTGCCAGCTCATCACGACTAGCGGGACAACAATGGGACCACAATGAGCAGTTCTTC	CASSSRLAGQQWDHNEQFF
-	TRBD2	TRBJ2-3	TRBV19	TGTGCCAGTAGTCCCGGGACTAGATCGGATACGCAGTATTTT	CASSPGTRSDTQYF
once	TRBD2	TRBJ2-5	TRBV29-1	TGCAGCGTTCCCGTCGCGGGAGCGTGGTCGGAGACCCAGTACTTC	CSVPVAGAWSETQYF
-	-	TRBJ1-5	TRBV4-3	TGCGCCAGCAGCCAAGATCGGTTCAACGGCAATCAGCCCCAGCATTTT	CASSQDRFNGNQPQHF
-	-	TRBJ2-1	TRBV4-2	TGTGCCAGCAGCCAAGATCGAACTAGAGGCAATGAGCAGTTCTTC	CASSQDRTRGNEQFF
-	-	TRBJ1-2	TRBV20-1	TGCAGTGGGGGGGAATATGGCTACACCTTC	CSGGEYGYTF
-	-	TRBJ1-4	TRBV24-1	TGTGCCACCAGTGATTTGTACAAGGGGCAAGAAAAACTGTTTTTT	CATSDLYKGQEKLFF
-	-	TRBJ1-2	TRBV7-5	TGTGCCAGGACAGGCTTTCCGCATGGCTACACCTTC	CARTGFPHGYTF
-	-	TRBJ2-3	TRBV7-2	TGTGCCAGCAGCTTAGCGGGAGGATGGACAGATACGCAGTATTTT	CASSLAGGWTDTQYF
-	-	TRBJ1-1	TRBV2	TGTGCCAGCAACGAGCAGGGGAGTACTAACACTGAAGCTTTCTTT	CASNEQGSTNTEAFF
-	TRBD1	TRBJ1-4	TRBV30	TGTGCCTGGAGTAGGGGACAGCCAACTAATGAAAAACTGTTTTTT	CAWSRGQPTNEKLFF
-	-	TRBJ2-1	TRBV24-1	TGTGCCACCAGTGATTTCTATCATGAGCAGTTCTTC	CATSDFYHEQFF
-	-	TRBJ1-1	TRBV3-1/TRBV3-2	TGTGCCAGCAGCCAAGTGGGAGGGTGGGGGCGCATCGCTGAAGCTTTCTTT	CASSQVGGWGRIAEAFF
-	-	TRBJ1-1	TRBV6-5	TGTGCCAGCAGTTACTCAGGACAGATGAACACTGAAGCTTTCTTT	CASSYSGQMNTEAFF
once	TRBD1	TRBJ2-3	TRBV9	TGTGCCAGCAGCGTCAGGGGGCAGGTAGATACGCAGTATTTT	CASSVRGQVDTQYF
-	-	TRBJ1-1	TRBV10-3	TGTGCCATCAGTTACAGTAACACTGAAGCTTTCTTT	CAISYSNTEAFF
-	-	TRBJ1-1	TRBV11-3	TGTGCCAGCCAGCTTTCGAGGCAAAATGAAGCTTTCTTT	CASQLSRQNEAFF
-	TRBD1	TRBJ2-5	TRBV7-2	TGTGCCAGCAGCTCCGGACAGGGTTCAGAGACCCAGTACTTC	CASSSGQGSETQYF
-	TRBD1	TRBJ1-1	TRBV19	TGTGCCAGTAGTGTATGGGACAGGGGATCCCAAGCTTTCTTT	CASSVWDRGSQAFF